This is a list of T cell receptor beta chains from one sample in a study of blood T cell repertoires in COVID-19. The protocol was immunoSEQ multiplex PCR, while the TCRdb copy is restricted to in-frame clones and leaves out a portion. Of thousands of clones in the sample, 85% to 90% are singletons; the top ten hold around 4.7%. The sample comprised peripheral blood. These receptors all come from a man older than 75 with active COVID-19. Each CDR3 is given with its conserved first and last residue. A D gene is named only where the DNA matches it firmly. Clone size is shown for a subset of rows, as once, few, many or a class of expanded clone.

TRBV6-2/TRBV6-3	.	TRBJ2-2	.	CASSYQYTGELFF	TGTGCCAGCAGTTACCAGTACACCGGGGAGCTGTTTTTT
TRBV5-1	.	TRBJ2-5	TRBD1	CASSYSTGEETQYF	TGCGCCAGCAGCTACTCGACAGGGGAGGAGACCCAGTACTTC
TRBV4-1	.	TRBJ2-7	.	CASSPSTILRGQYF	TGCGCCAGCAGCCCTTCAACTATCCTACGAGGGCAGTACTTC
TRBV5-6	.	TRBJ2-5	TRBD2	CASSLSPRTSGSQETQYF	TGTGCCAGCAGCTTGTCCCCTCGGACTAGCGGGAGCCAAGAGACCCAGTACTTC
TRBV14	.	TRBJ2-1	TRBD2	CASSHAGLAGGDEQFF	TGTGCCAGCAGCCATGCGGGACTAGCGGGAGGGGATGAGCAGTTCTTC
TRBV3-1/TRBV3-2	.	TRBJ2-3	TRBD1	CASSQHRGLQYF	TGTGCCAGCAGCCAGCACAGGGGGCTGCAGTATTTT
TRBV7-9	.	TRBJ2-7	.	CASRGDRDFYEQYF	TGTGCCAGCAGAGGAGACCGGGATTTCTACGAGCAGTACTTC
TRBV7-9	.	TRBJ2-2	.	CASSLRANTGELFF	TGTGCCAGCAGCTTACGGGCGAACACCGGGGAGCTGTTTTTT
TRBV28	.	TRBJ1-2	TRBD1	CASSSNGQALYGYTF	TGTGCCAGCAGCTCTAATGGACAGGCCCTCTATGGCTACACCTTC
TRBV28	.	TRBJ1-5	.	CASSSDQPQHF	TGTGCCAGCAGTTCCGATCAGCCCCAGCATTTT
TRBV3-1/TRBV3-2	.	TRBJ1-1	.	CASSLARMNTEAFF	TGTGCCAGCAGCCTAGCCAGAATGAACACTGAAGCTTTCTTT
TRBV3-1/TRBV3-2	.	TRBJ1-1	.	CASSQDTGLNTEAFF	TGTGCCAGCAGCCAAGATACCGGGTTGAACACTGAAGCTTTCTTT
TRBV7-8	.	TRBJ2-5	TRBD1	CASIRGTGGGETQYF	TGTGCCAGCATTAGAGGGACAGGGGGAGGAGAGACCCAGTACTTC
TRBV5-5	.	TRBJ2-3	.	CASSLDSLPGTDTQYF	TGTGCCAGCAGCTTGGATAGCCTCCCGGGAACAGATACGCAGTATTTT
TRBV5-1	.	TRBJ2-3	.	CASSFGDTQYF	TGCGCCAGCAGCTTCGGAGATACGCAGTATTTT
TRBV19	.	TRBJ1-2	.	CASSIGGVGGYTF	TGTGCCAGTAGTATCGGAGGGGTTGGAGGCTACACCTTC
TRBV5-4	.	TRBJ2-1	TRBD1	CASSGTGDLYNEQFF	TGTGCCAGCAGCGGGACAGGGGATCTCTACAATGAGCAGTTCTTC
TRBV7-9	once	TRBJ2-5	.	CASQTTVQETQYF	TGTGCCAGCCAAACGACAGTCCAAGAGACCCAGTACTTC
TRBV6-5	.	TRBJ2-1	.	CASRYTSDSYNEQFF	TGTGCCAGCAGGTATACCTCGGACAGTTACAATGAGCAGTTCTTC
TRBV15	.	TRBJ2-1	TRBD2	CATSRDFPGLAIYNEQFF	TGTGCCACCAGCAGAGATTTTCCCGGACTAGCGATATACAATGAGCAGTTCTTC
TRBV18	.	TRBJ1-6	TRBD1	CASSRNRGSPLHF	TGTGCCAGCTCACGCAACAGGGGATCACCCCTCCACTTT
TRBV24-1	.	TRBJ2-5	.	CATSDSLETQYF	TGTGCCACCAGTGACTCCCTGGAGACCCAGTACTTC
TRBV7-2	.	TRBJ1-5	TRBD1	CASSFGSGGAGQPQHF	TGTGCCAGCAGCTTCGGGTCAGGGGGCGCGGGGCAGCCCCAGCATTTT
TRBV7-8	.	TRBJ1-2	TRBD1	CASSFGQGGGYTF	TGTGCCAGCAGTTTCGGACAGGGAGGGGGCTACACCTTC
TRBV7-3	.	TRBJ2-5	.	CASSRGGVSQETQYF	TGTGCCAGCAGCCGGGGAGGCGTAAGCCAAGAGACCCAGTACTTC
TRBV6-2/TRBV6-3	.	TRBJ1-5	TRBD1	CASSSPLTGRHQPQHF	TGTGCCAGCAGTTCGCCTCTGACAGGGCGGCATCAGCCCCAGCATTTT
TRBV28	.	TRBJ2-1	TRBD1	CASRLQGSNEQFF	TGTGCCAGCAGATTACAGGGGAGCAATGAGCAGTTCTTC
TRBV19	.	TRBJ2-1	TRBD1	CATRQGANEQFF	TGTGCCACTCGACAGGGGGCCAATGAGCAGTTCTTC
TRBV18	.	TRBJ1-1	.	CASSAPDGAWVAFF	TGTGCCAGCTCCGCTCCCGATGGGGCCTGGGTAGCTTTCTTT
TRBV7-3	.	TRBJ2-5	TRBD1	CASSQTTGVGETQYF	TGTGCCAGCAGCCAGACGACAGGGGTTGGAGAGACCCAGTACTTC
TRBV5-1	.	TRBJ2-7	TRBD1	CASSLGDRGYEQYF	TGCGCCAGCAGCTTAGGGGACAGGGGTTACGAGCAGTACTTC
TRBV3-1/TRBV3-2	.	TRBJ1-1	.	CASRGGIEAFF	TGTGCCTCTCGGGGGGGGATTGAAGCTTTCTTT
TRBV2	once	TRBJ1-4	.	CASSESGAGNEKLFF	TGTGCCAGCAGTGAAAGTGGCGCGGGGAATGAAAAACTGTTTTTT
TRBV5-1	.	TRBJ2-7	TRBD1	CATSKDRYEQYF	TGCGCCACATCAAAGGACAGGTACGAGCAGTACTTC
TRBV18	.	TRBJ2-3	TRBD1	CASSETGFTDTQYF	TGTGCCAGCTCCGAGACAGGGTTCACAGATACGCAGTATTTT
TRBV27	.	TRBJ2-1	TRBD1	CASSSQGQGTYNEQFF	TGTGCCAGCAGTTCGCAGGGACAGGGAACCTACAATGAGCAGTTCTTC
TRBV19	.	TRBJ1-2	.	CASIGTERSYGYTF	TGTGCCAGTATTGGTACGGAAAGGAGCTATGGCTACACCTTC
TRBV5-1	.	TRBJ2-7	TRBD1	CASSLARGQGEQYF	TGCGCCAGCAGCTTGGCCAGGGGGCAGGGCGAGCAGTACTTC
TRBV7-6	.	TRBJ2-1	.	CASSLANRAGNEQFF	TGTGCCAGCAGCTTAGCCAACAGGGCGGGCAATGAGCAGTTCTTC
TRBV5-1	.	TRBJ2-1	TRBD2	CASSLDSGTYNEQFF	TGCGCCAGCAGCTTGGATAGCGGGACCTACAATGAGCAGTTCTTC
TRBV30	.	TRBJ1-1	.	CAWTMTLLREAFF	TGTGCCTGGACCATGACTCTTCTCCGGGAAGCTTTCTTT